The 27 T cell receptor beta chains reported below all come from one sample, sequenced in a study of OX40 agonist ivuxolimab in advanced cancers. Data came from immunoSEQ multiplex PCR; TCRdb stores just in-frame clones and leaves some out. This sample yields roughly 110,000 clones, of which around 93% are seen a single time; approximately 1.2% belongs to the top ten. The starting material was CD4+ or CD8+ T cells sorted from blood, obtained in a trial of the OX40 agonist ivuxolimab. The receptors originated from an adult with an advanced solid tumor such as melanoma, head and neck, liver or kidney cancer.

The CDR3, as DNA: TGTGCCAGCAGTTTAACCTACCGGACAGGGGGCGATGGCTACACCTTC. Protein product: CASSLTYRTGGDGYTF. The chain joins TRBV27 to TRBJ1-2, with 11 bases lining up with TRBD1. The trim removed 2 bases at V and 6 bases at J, leaving 8 bases unmatched. This CDR3 is 16 amino acids long. The V gene's germline CDR1 is MNHEY and CDR2 SMNVEV (reference sequence).

The chain carries TRBV28 and TRBJ2-1, with D tentatively TRBD2 (5 bases). The V gene's germline CDR1 is MDHEN and CDR2 SYDVKM. The CDR3 is 16 amino acids. The ends were cut back, 3 bases at V and 2 bases at J, with 14 bases in the middle. This CDR3 reads CASSFIGLGAYNEQFF. In nucleotides, the CDR3 is TGTGCCAGCAGTTTTATTGGACTCGGGGCCTACAATGAGCAGTTCTTC. Using reference TRBV28 and TRBJ2-1 for the parts outside the CDR3, the full variable domain is DVKVTQSSRYLVKRTGEKVFLECVQDMDHENMFWYRQDPGLGLRLIYFSYDVKMKEKGDIPEGYSVSREKKERFSLILESASTNQTSMYLCASSFIGLGAYNEQFFGPGTRLTVL.

The J gene is TRBJ1-2, the V gene TRBV28; no reliable D call. From germline, CDR1 is MDHEN and CDR2 SYDVKM. Trimming cost V 3 bases and J 4 bases, with 6 bases left between them. The CDR3 is 12 residues long. The CDR3 DNA sequence: TGTGCCAGCAGTTTCATAGGCTATGGCTACACCTTC. Translation gives CASSFIGYGYTF.

The chain employs TRBV27 and TRBJ2-1; D is perhaps TRBD2 (7 bases). Germline lookup yields CDR1 MNHEY and CDR2 SMNVEV (reference sequence). With 8 bases removed from V and 7 bases from J, the gap between germline ends came to 15 bases. The CDR3 is 13 amino acids. The CDR3 DNA reads as TGTGCCAGCCTCCCTAGGGGGGGAAATGAGCAGTTCTTC. Its translation: CASLPRGGNEQFF.

The chain couples TRBV27 to TRBJ2-1, with D possibly TRBD2 on 6 matching bases. The CDR3 consists of 15 residues. V was cut by 6 bases and J by 6 bases, with 18 bases left in between. Germline lookup yields CDR1 MNHEY and CDR2 SMNVEV (reference sequence). The CDR3 loop reads CASSGLSNNLNEQFF. Here the CDR3 DNA reads TGTGCCAGCAGCGGACTATCGAACAACCTCAATGAGCAGTTCTTC.

V and J are TRBV27 and TRBJ1-6, with D perhaps matching TRBD1 (5 bases). The CDR3 totals 13 residues. Germline loops: CDR1 MNHEY, CDR2 SMNVEV (reference sequence). V lost 6 bases, J lost 7 bases, and 10 bases lay in between. CDR3: CASSLRENSPLHF. As DNA, the CDR3 is TGTGCCAGCAGCCTCAGGGAAAATTCACCCCTCCACTTT.

The V call is TRBV11-2, the J call TRBJ1-5; D perhaps matches TRBD1 (5 bases). V lost 5 bases and J 6 bases, leaving 11 bases between the germline ends. Germline V CDR1 and CDR2: SGHAT, FQNNGV. This CDR3 contains 13 residues. The CDR3 here is CASSQGETQPQHF. The CDR3 DNA is TGTGCCAGCAGCCAAGGGGAGACTCAGCCCCAGCATTTT.

The CDR3 nucleotides are TGTGCCAGCAGCTCGGGCCTCGGGGTCGGCATGAACACTGAAGCTTTCTTT. Its protein product is CASSSGLGVGMNTEAFF. The chain carries TRBV7-2 and TRBJ1-1, with D unresolved. Trimming took off 4 bases at V and 0 bases at J, with 18 bases between the two ends. The CDR3 has 17 amino acids. Germline CDR1 is SGHTA and CDR2 is FQGNSA.

The V gene is TRBV21-1, the J gene TRBJ1-5. TRBV21-1 is termed a pseudogene. The CDR3 length is 14 residues. CDR3 coding DNA: TGTGCCAGCAGCAAAGCAGGGAGAAATCAGCCCCAGCATTTT. This sequence encodes CASSKAGRNQPQHF.

The CDR3 nucleotides read TGTGCCAGCAGTTCCCTAGGGGAGGCGGATGAGCAGTTCTTC. Its translation is CASSSLGEADEQFF. The chain recombines TRBV7-2 with TRBJ2-1, with D perhaps matching TRBD2 (6 bases). The CDR3 runs 14 residues. In germline, CDR1 is SGHTA, CDR2 FQGNSA. Between the trimmed V and J ends, which lost 6 bases and 8 bases, there was a span of 17 bases.

The chain links TRBV5-1 to TRBJ1-4; D remains unclear. Germline CDR1 and CDR2: SGHRS and YFSETQ. V lost 2 bases, J lost 6 bases, and 14 bases lay in between. This CDR3 has 15 amino acids. Here the CDR3 DNA reads TGCGCCAGCAGCTTCCTCGGACTAGCCGATGAAAAACTGTTTTTT. Residues: CASSFLGLADEKLFF.

The V call is TRBV30, the J call TRBJ2-6, with TRBD1 identical over 10 bases. The CDR3 has 19 residues. Trimming cost V 0 bases and J 1 base; bases outside gene matches: 9. Per the germline V gene, CDR1 is GTSNPN and CDR2 is SVGIG (reference sequence). DNA for the CDR3: TGTGCCTGGAGTGTACTCCTCGGACAGGGGGTTTCTGGGGCCAACGTCCTGACTTTC. It yields the protein CAWSVLLGQGVSGANVLTF.

The CDR3: CASSLKGAGELFF. As DNA, the CDR3 is TGTGCCAGCAGCCTCAAGGGGGCCGGGGAGCTGTTTTTT. The chain carries TRBV6-6 and TRBJ2-2, with D maybe TRBD1 (6 bases). CDR3 length equals 13 residues. V shed 6 bases and J shed 6 bases, with 11 bases lying between them. Germline values: CDR1 MNHNY, CDR2 SVGAGI (reference sequence).

This rearrangement joins TRBV5-1 to TRBJ2-1; TRBD1 matches at 8 bases. The germline V gene has CDR1 SGHRS and CDR2 YFSETQ. The CDR3 length is 15 residues. V gave up 4 bases and J gave up 10 bases; unmatched junction bases: 13. This CDR3 is CASSVEGQVGREQFF. CDR3 coding DNA: TGCGCCAGCAGCGTTGAGGGACAGGTCGGACGAGAGCAGTTCTTC.

This chain links TRBV27 with TRBJ1-1; 7 bases match TRBD1. From germline, CDR1 is MNHEY and CDR2 SMNVEV (reference sequence). The CDR3 is 14 amino acids. Germline trimming cut 3 bases from V and 5 bases from J; bases unmatched to any gene: 6. The CDR3 is CASSFKTGYTEAFF. The CDR3 coding sequence is TGTGCCAGCAGTTTTAAGACAGGGTATACTGAAGCTTTCTTT.

V and J are TRBV5-6 and TRBJ2-3; 9 bases are a match to TRBD2. V lost 4 bases, J lost 3 bases, and 12 bases stayed unmatched. Germline CDR1 reads SGHDT; CDR2 reads YYEEEE. CDR3 length equals 17 residues. The CDR3 protein is CASSRYPGLANTDTQYF. CDR3 coding DNA: TGTGCCAGCAGCCGATATCCAGGACTAGCGAATACAGATACGCAGTATTTT.

This chain uses TRBV28 with TRBJ1-6; D not resolved. CDR3 length: 13 residues. CDR1 is MDHEN, CDR2 SYDVKM, per germline. V lost 7 bases to trimming and J lost 7 bases, with 11 bases between them. CDR3 amino acids: CASTTPINSPLHF. The CDR3 DNA is TGTGCCAGCACGACCCCCATAAATTCACCCCTCCACTTT.

J is TRBJ2-3 and V is TRBV11-3, with 8 bases that match TRBD1. The germline CDR1 and CDR2 sequences are SGHNT and YENEEA. The length of the CDR3 is 16 residues. With 8 bases clipped from V and 6 bases from J, the junction kept 16 bases outside the gene matches. Here the CDR3 DNA reads TGTGCCAGCCCCAGAAGCCCAGGGGGCTTAATGGATACGCAGTATTTT. Translating gives CASPRSPGGLMDTQYF.

This clone was counted a single time. The sample has other DNA sequences that encode this CDR3 too. J is TRBJ2-7 and V is TRBV6-5; 8 nucleotides match TRBD1. CDR1 is MNHEY, CDR2 SVGAGI, per germline. The CDR3 totals 14 residues. V shed 0 bases, J shed 3 bases, and the junction held 1 base outside the gene matches. CDR3 sequence: CASSYSGTGYEQYF. CDR3 bases: TGTGCCAGCAGTTACTCAGGGACAGGCTACGAGCAGTACTTC.

The rearrangement uses TRBV14 and TRBJ2-1; either TRBD1 or TRBD2 may fit D (5 bases each). Trimming removed 0 bases at V and 4 bases at J, with 10 bases between. The CDR3 runs 15 residues. Germline loops: CDR1 SGHDN, CDR2 FVKESK. Written as DNA, the CDR3 is TGTGCCAGCAGCCAAGATAGGGGAGCTTACAATGAGCAGTTCTTC. Protein sequence: CASSQDRGAYNEQFF.

This clone was counted a single time. V gene TRBV6-4 combines with J gene TRBJ2-3; TRBD2 matches 13 bases. The CDR3 is 15 amino acids. Germline V gene lookup returns CDR1 MRHNA and CDR2 SNTAGT. With 6 bases clipped from V and 3 bases from J, the junction kept 3 bases outside the gene matches. The CDR3 nucleotides are TGTGCCAGCAGGGCGACTAGCGGGAGGACAGATACGCAGTATTTT. Protein: CASRATSGRTDTQYF.

This rearrangement joins TRBV7-3 to TRBJ2-7; perhaps TRBD2 as D (6 bases). Trimming took 2 bases from V and 10 from J, leaving 12 bases between them. This CDR3 comprises 12 residues. Germline V gene lookup returns CDR1 SGHTA and CDR2 FQGTGA. In nucleotides, the CDR3 is TGTGCCAGCAGCTTATGGGGTGGGACTCAGTACTTC. Translated: CASSLWGGTQYF.

Concerning this clone itself: One end of the junction does not line up with germline, which may come from a read error. V usage is TRBV15 and J usage is TRBJ2-7, with D possibly being TRBD2 (6 bases). From germline, CDR1 is LNHNV and CDR2 YYDKDF (reference sequence). This CDR3 is 13 amino acids long. This chain's CDR3 is CAASRGKTYEQYF. As DNA, the CDR3 is TGTGCCGCCAGCCGGGGGAAAACCTACGAGCAGTACTTC.

This chain connects TRBV7-9 to TRBJ2-3; D is possibly TRBD1 (6 bases). CDR1 is SEHNR and CDR2 is FQNEAQ in the germline V gene (reference sequence). Deletions cut 3 bases from V and 2 bases from J, with 12 bases between. The CDR3 totals 15 residues. The CDR3 is CASSFRTDPTDTQYF. The DNA of the CDR3 is TGTGCCAGCAGCTTCCGGACAGATCCCACAGATACGCAGTATTTT.

The rearrangement uses TRBV7-6 and TRBJ2-1; 10 nucleotides agree with TRBD1. Germline-derived CDR1 and CDR2 are SGHVS and FNYEAQ. CDR3 length: 17 residues. The ends lost 7 bases at V and 3 bases at J; junction bases unmatched: 12. CDR3 residues: CASTGTGDRGNYNEQFF. The CDR3, as DNA: TGTGCCAGCACCGGGACGGGGGACAGGGGAAACTACAATGAGCAGTTCTTC.

The J gene is TRBJ2-1, the V gene TRBV14; 12 nucleotides line up with TRBD2. Germline values: CDR1 SGHDN, CDR2 FVKESK. The ends lost 1 base at V and 9 bases at J; junction bases unmatched: 4. The CDR3 consists of 15 residues. CDR3 loop: CASSQGLAGASEQFF. The CDR3 DNA reads as TGTGCCAGCAGCCAAGGACTAGCGGGAGCCAGTGAGCAGTTCTTC.

The rearrangement uses TRBV27 and TRBJ2-7, with D possibly TRBD1 on 6 matching bases. This CDR3 is 14 amino acids long. Germline CDR1 MNHEY, CDR2 SMNVEV (reference sequence). Trimming took off 1 base at V and 2 bases at J, with 9 bases between the two ends. In DNA, the CDR3 is TGTGCCAGCAGTTTATGGGGGCAACCCTACGAGCAGTACTTC. This encodes CASSLWGQPYEQYF.